This is a list of T cell receptor beta chains from one sample in a study of human T cells and chemical hapten exposure. Using its own MiXCR run on the RACE reads, TCRdb lists one record per CDR3 protein. The sample holds tens of thousands of distinct CDR3 sequences, about 10% seen once. The source material was whole blood, sampled in connection with sensitization to the hapten diphenylcyclopropenone (DPC). The receptors here all came from a man aged 25 to 45 with alopecia areata. Some clones in this sample may be carry-over from other donors' samples. Each CDR3 is given with its conserved first and last residue. The D gene is left open where the match is weak. Expanded clones are given a class, and other clones once, few, many or no size at all.

>TRBV20-1|TRBJ2-7|TRBD1|few
CSASGTGAYGSEQYF
TGCAGTGCTAGTGGGACAGGGGCCTACGGGAGCGAGCAGTACTTC
>TRBV11-2|TRBJ1-2|-|-
CASSLTQNTGGYTF
TGTGCCAGCAGCCTGACCCAAAATACAGGGGGCTACACCTTC
>TRBV6-2/TRBV6-3|TRBJ2-7|TRBD1|few
CASRKQGANYEQYF
TGTGCCAGCAGGAAACAGGGGGCCAACTACGAGCAGTACTTC
>TRBV12-3/TRBV12-4|TRBJ1-2|-|-
CASSPRFAPGYGYTF
TGTGCCAGCAGTCCCCGTTTCGCCCCAGGGTATGGCTACACCTTC
>TRBV29-1|TRBJ2-3|-|many
CSVVEYIEYF
TGCAGCGTTGTCGAATATATTGAGTATTTT
>TRBV18|TRBJ1-1|TRBD1|many
CASSPTAGQGIRNTEAFF
TGTGCCAGCTCACCTACGGCGGGACAGGGGATAAGAAACACTGAAGCTTTCTTT
>TRBV18|TRBJ1-1|-|-
CASSQGGARSLGAFF
TGTGCCAGCTCCCAAGGAGGGGCGAGGTCACTGGGAGCTTTCTTT
>TRBV7-2|TRBJ1-2|TRBD1|many
CASSSRTGGPYGYTF
TGTGCCAGCAGCTCCAGGACAGGGGGACCTTATGGCTACACCTTC
>TRBV5-1|TRBJ2-7|-|-
CASSLGDGTYEQYF
TGCGCCAGCAGCTTAGGGGACGGAACCTACGAGCAGTACTTC
>TRBV10-1|TRBJ1-1|-|many
CASSESRVGSTEAFF
TGCGCCAGCAGTGAGTCCAGGGTAGGGAGTACTGAAGCTTTCTTT
>TRBV6-2/TRBV6-3|TRBJ2-3|-|-
CASRDRDSGTDTQYF
TGTGCCAGCAGAGACCGGGACTCCGGCACAGATACGCAGTATTTT
>TRBV12-3/TRBV12-4|TRBJ2-5|TRBD1|many
CASRQKQGMGQETQYF
TGTGCCAGCAGACAGAAACAGGGGATGGGTCAAGAGACCCAGTACTTC
>TRBV5-1|TRBJ1-5|-|few
CASRGVGGQPQHF
TGCGCCAGCAGGGGAGTTGGAGGACAGCCCCAGCATTTT